This TCR beta chain was sequenced during a study of regulatory T cells in long-lasting Graves disease. Looking at the study overall: Persistent Graves' disease required over 5 years of antithyroid drugs and positive TSH receptor antibodies. Overall study findings and caveats: Persistent patients shared more public clonotypes (over 2,500) than new patients (approximately 900).

With iRepertoire HTBI primers and Arm-PCR of CDR3 regions, TCR beta libraries were built. Using its own MiXCR run on the multiplex PCR reads, TCRdb lists one record per CDR3 protein. The table has under 350,000 distinct CDR3 sequences, 22% seen once; the top ten hold approximately 60%. This clonotype was counted many times. The antigen is unknown. This sample's time point: persistent/refractory GD, antithyroid drugs over 5 years with positive TRAb. The TCR library was made from RNA extracted from PBMCs. Sequenced material: peripheral blood mononuclear cells (PBMCs), taken when the disease was refractory, from a patient treated with antithyroid drugs. The source is a female donor with Graves disease.

The DNA of the CDR3 is TGTGCCATCAGTCAAGGGGGACTAGCGGGAACCTACGAGCAGTACTTC. This translates into CAISQGGLAGTYEQYF. V is TRBV10-3 and J is TRBJ2-7, with 13 positions matching TRBD2. CDR1 and CDR2 (germline): ENHRY, SYGVKD. The length of the CDR3 is 16 residues. V was clipped by 5 bases and J by 2 bases; unmatched bases: 6.